This T cell receptor (beta chain) stems from a study of tumor-infiltrating lymphocytes in primary liver carcinoma. Whole-study findings and limits: Overlap in tumor-adjacent and tumor-blood pairs fell below that of tumor region pairs.

This CDR3 has 16 residues. The germline V gene has CDR1 SGHAT and CDR2 FQNNGV. Trimming stripped 4 bases from V and 8 bases from J, with 23 bases between. A remark on this clonotype: Its antigen is unidentified. As the CDR3 is not closed by the conserved phenylalanine or tryptophan, this likely results from a read error.

Using a constant-region primer together with ProtoScript II reverse transcriptase, TCR beta cDNA was made from 450 to 600 ng of total RNA. Libraries for TCR beta were built through three nested multiplex PCR rounds, which together made up a slightly modified ARM-PCR procedure. Each of the first two PCR rounds ran roughly 9 cycles with TRBV1-TRBV30 forward and C-beta reverse primers. TCRdb re-analysed the multiplex PCR reads in MiXCR, keeping a single row per CDR3 protein. The repertoire holds roughly 70,000 distinct CDR3 sequences, with over 60% as singletons. Both RNA and DNA were isolated together from around 20-30 mg of bulk tissue that had not been sorted.

The chain combines TRBV11-2 with TRBJ1-2, with D hard to call. Sequencing input: liver tumor tissue from sampling region 4. Subset noted: tumor region T4, right-lateral pole. The TCR sequence derives from a man aged 35-49 years with primary liver carcinoma and hepatitis B virus infection. This chain's CDR3 is CASSSDSVAYSRGYTI. The DNA of the CDR3 is TGTGCCAGCAGCTCAGATTCGGTAGCCTATTCTCGAGGCTACACCATC.